This TCR beta chain was obtained from a study of T-cell reconstitution after alpha-beta-depleted transplantation in children. The CDR3 spans 15 residues. V lost 5 bases to trimming and J lost 4 bases, with 17 bases between them. Germline CDR1 SEHNR, CDR2 FQNEAQ (reference sequence). General study points: Approximately two months post-transplant, alpha-beta T cells reportedly originated from several hundred expanded graft clones. After transplant, high TCRbeta diversity at day 60 in some patients arose from surviving recipient T cells and thymic progenitors. The main origin of T-cell counts and diversity one year after transplant was newly produced T cells.

As it was prepared, the TCRbeta library received unique molecular identifiers. TCRdb re-called the PCR reads through MiXCR, storing one row per CDR3 protein. The sample gives tens of thousands of distinct CDR3 sequences, less than 8.5% of which show up once; around 27% is in the top ten. This clonotype was recorded at least ten times. Antigen specificity is unknown. This sequence originates from a child under two years old who had a stem cell transplant for acute myeloid leukemia, so the T cells may come from the graft donor. This chain joins TRBV7-9 and TRBJ1-1; possibly TRBD1 for D (6 bases). The material was peripheral blood, obtained 60 days after TCRalphabeta/CD19-depleted stem cell transplant. The CDR3 sequence is CASSLSTGLGTEAFF. CDR3 bases: TGTGCCAGCAGCCTCTCGACAGGACTCGGCACTGAAGCTTTCTTT.